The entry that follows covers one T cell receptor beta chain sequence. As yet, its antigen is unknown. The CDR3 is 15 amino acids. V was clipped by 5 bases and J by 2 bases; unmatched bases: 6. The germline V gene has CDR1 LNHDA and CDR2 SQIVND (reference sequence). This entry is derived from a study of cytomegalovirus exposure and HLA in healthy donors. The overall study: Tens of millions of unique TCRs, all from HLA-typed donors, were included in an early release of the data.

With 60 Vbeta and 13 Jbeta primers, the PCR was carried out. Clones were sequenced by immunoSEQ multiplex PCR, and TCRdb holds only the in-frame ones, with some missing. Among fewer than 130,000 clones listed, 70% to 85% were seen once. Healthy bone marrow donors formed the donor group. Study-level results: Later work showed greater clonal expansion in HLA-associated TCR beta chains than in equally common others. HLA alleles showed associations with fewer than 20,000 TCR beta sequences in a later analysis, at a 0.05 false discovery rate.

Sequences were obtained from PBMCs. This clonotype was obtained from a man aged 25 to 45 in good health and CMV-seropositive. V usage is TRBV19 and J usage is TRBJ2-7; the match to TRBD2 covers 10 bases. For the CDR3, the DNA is TGTGCCAGTAGTCCATTAGCGGGGGGAGCCTACGAGCAGTACTTC. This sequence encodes CASSPLAGGAYEQYF.